The source of this T cell receptor (beta chain) is a study of blood T cell repertoires in COVID-19. Participants were aged about 18 to 90 years, lived in about two dozen US areas, and enrolled virtually. This clone has just one count. Produced via immunoSEQ multiplex PCR; TCRdb's table is partial and in-frame only. In the table there are about 200,000 clones, more than 65% of which are singletons. The CDR3 length is 14 residues. Trimming removed 1 base from V and 6 bases from J, with 11 bases in between. Germline V lookup: CDR1 MNHNS, CDR2 SASEGT. J is TRBJ2-3 and V is TRBV6-1; a weak D match, TRBD2 (6 bases). Sequenced: PBMCs or T cells enriched from blood (not recorded which). This TCR was sampled from a woman in her 50s with acute COVID-19. CDR3 bases: TGTGCCAGCAGTGAAGGGGGGGTGGCCGATACGCAGTATTTT. It specifies CASSEGGVADTQYF.